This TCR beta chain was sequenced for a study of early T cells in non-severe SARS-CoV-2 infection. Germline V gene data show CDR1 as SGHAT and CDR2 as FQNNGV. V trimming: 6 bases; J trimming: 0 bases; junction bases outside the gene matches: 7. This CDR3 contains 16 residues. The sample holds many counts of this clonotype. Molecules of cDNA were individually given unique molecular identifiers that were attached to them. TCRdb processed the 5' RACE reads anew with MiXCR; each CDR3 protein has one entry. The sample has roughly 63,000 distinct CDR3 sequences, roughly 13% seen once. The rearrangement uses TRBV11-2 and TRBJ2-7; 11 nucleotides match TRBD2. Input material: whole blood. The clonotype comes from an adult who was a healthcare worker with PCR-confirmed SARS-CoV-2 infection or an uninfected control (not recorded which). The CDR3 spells CASRRPGLAASYEQYF. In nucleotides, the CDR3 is TGTGCCAGCAGACGCCCGGGACTAGCGGCCTCCTACGAGCAGTACTTC.